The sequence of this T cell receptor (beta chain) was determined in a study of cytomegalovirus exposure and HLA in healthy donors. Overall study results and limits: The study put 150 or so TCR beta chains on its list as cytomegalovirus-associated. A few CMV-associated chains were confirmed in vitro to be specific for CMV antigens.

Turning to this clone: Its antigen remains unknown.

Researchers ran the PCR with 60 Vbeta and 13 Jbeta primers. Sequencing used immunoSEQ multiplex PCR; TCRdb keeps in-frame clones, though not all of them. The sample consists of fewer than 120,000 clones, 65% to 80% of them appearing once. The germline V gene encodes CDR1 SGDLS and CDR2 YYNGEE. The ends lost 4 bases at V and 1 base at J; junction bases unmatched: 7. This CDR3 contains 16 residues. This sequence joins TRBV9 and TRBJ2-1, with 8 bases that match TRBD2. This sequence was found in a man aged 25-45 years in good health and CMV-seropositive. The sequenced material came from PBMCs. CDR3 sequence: CASSSKTGGSYNEQFF. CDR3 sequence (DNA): TGTGCCAGCAGCTCCAAGACGGGGGGGTCCTACAATGAGCAGTTCTTC.